This is a list of T cell receptor beta chains from one sample in a study of T cells in Graves' hyperthyroidism and ophthalmopathy. TCRdb reprocessed the multiplex PCR reads via MiXCR and lists one record per CDR3 protein. The table has 400,000 to 600,000 distinct CDR3 sequences, 20% to 25% seen once. The sequencing input was blood. These receptors all come from a man aged 18 to 35 with Graves' hyperthyroidism. CDR3s include the opening cysteine and the closing phenylalanine or tryptophan. Each record gives: D gene, CDR3 length, V gene, clone size, J gene, CDR3 protein, CDR3 DNA. A D gene is named only where the DNA matches it firmly. Size is stated for part of the rows, as once, few or many counts, or as a class when the clone is expanded.

>.|15|TRBV24-1|many|TRBJ1-2
CATSAAGLEDYGYTF
TGTGCCACCAGTGCGGCAGGCCTGGAGGACTATGGCTACACCTTC
>.|17|TRBV12-3/TRBV12-4|many|TRBJ1-5
CASSLNLGGYSNQPQHF
TGTGCCAGCAGTCTAAACCTGGGGGGGTATAGCAATCAGCCCCAGCATTTT
>.|14|TRBV12-3/TRBV12-4|many|TRBJ2-7
CASSHDRFSYEQYF
TGTGCCAGCAGCCACGACAGGTTTTCCTACGAGCAGTACTTC
>.|14|TRBV30|many|TRBJ1-1
CAWSPTRETTEAFF
TGTGCCTGGAGTCCCACAAGGGAGACCACTGAAGCTTTCTTT
>.|14|TRBV27|many|TRBJ2-7
CASSWAGTSYEQYF
TGTGCCAGCAGTTGGGCGGGCACGAGCTACGAGCAGTACTTC
>.|17|TRBV28|many|TRBJ1-1
CASSRFAYWDGNTEAFF
TGTGCCAGCAGCCGGTTTGCGTATTGGGATGGTAACACTGAAGCTTTCTTT
>.|15|TRBV2|.|TRBJ1-2
CASSELNGPNYGYTF
TGTGCCAGCAGTGAATTGAACGGACCCAACTATGGCTACACCTTC
>.|14|TRBV12-3/TRBV12-4|many|TRBJ1-1
CASSLKGPITEAFF
TGTGCCAGCAGTTTAAAGGGGCCTATCACTGAAGCTTTCTTT
>.|12|TRBV6-1|many|TRBJ1-2
CASSVINYGYTF
TGTGCCAGCAGTGTTATTAACTATGGCTACACCTTC
>TRBD2|16|TRBV11-2|few|TRBJ2-5
CASSLELAGDQETQYF
TGTGCCAGCAGCTTAGAACTAGCGGGAGACCAAGAGACCCAGTACTTC
>.|12|TRBV29-1|few|TRBJ1-1
CSGLIRNTEAFF
TGCAGCGGCCTGATAAGAAACACTGAAGCTTTCTTT
>TRBD1|14|TRBV2|.|TRBJ1-2
CASRRTGLSYGYTF
TGTGCCAGCAGGAGGACAGGTTTAAGCTATGGCTACACCTTC
>TRBD2|16|TRBV7-3|.|TRBJ2-5
CASSLIPLAGGETQYF
TGTGCCAGCAGCTTAATTCCCCTAGCGGGTGGGGAGACCCAGTACTTC
>.|12|TRBV5-1|.|TRBJ2-7
CASRRDEYEQYF
TGCGCCAGCAGGCGGGACGAATACGAGCAGTACTTC
>TRBD1|14|TRBV19|many|TRBJ1-1
CASMGTGKDTEAFF
TGTGCCAGTATGGGGACAGGGAAGGACACTGAAGCTTTCTTT
>.|18|TRBV7-2|many|TRBJ2-6
CASSLRQTGLSGANVLTF
TGTGCCAGCAGCTTGCGGCAAACAGGCCTCTCTGGGGCCAACGTCCTGACTTTC
>.|11|TRBV7-9|.|TRBJ2-7
CASSAAREQYF
TGTGCCAGCAGCGCTGCTCGGGAGCAGTACTTC
>.|16|TRBV11-2|.|TRBJ1-2
CASSSITGAGGEGYTF
TGTGCCAGCAGCTCTATTACCGGGGCCGGGGGTGAGGGCTACACCTTC
>TRBD2|14|TRBV6-1|few|TRBJ2-5
CASSASSGGRAQYF
TGTGCCAGCAGTGCCAGTAGCGGGGGGAGGGCCCAGTACTTC
>.|16|TRBV7-8|few|TRBJ1-1
CASSKSARGLDTEAFF
TGTGCCAGCAGCAAGTCGGCTCGAGGGTTGGACACTGAAGCTTTCTTT
>TRBD1|15|TRBV5-1|few|TRBJ2-5
CASSRSQGSQETQYF
TGCGCCAGCAGCCGATCACAGGGGAGCCAAGAGACCCAGTACTTC
>.|15|TRBV29-1|many|TRBJ1-2
CSVEDATGANYGYTF
TGCAGCGTTGAAGACGCGACAGGCGCCAACTATGGCTACACCTTC
>.|15|TRBV7-8|many|TRBJ1-1
CASVLTGKKNTEAFF
TGTGCCAGCGTCCTCACAGGGAAAAAGAACACTGAAGCTTTCTTT
>.|13|TRBV6-2/TRBV6-3|few|TRBJ1-1
CASSYVGWAEAFF
TGTGCCAGCAGTTATGTGGGTTGGGCTGAAGCTTTCTTT
>TRBD1|16|TRBV2|many|TRBJ1-3
CASSLDRGLPGNTIYF
TGTGCCAGCTCTCTGGACAGGGGGCTACCTGGAAACACCATATATTTC
>.|13|TRBV27|few|TRBJ2-5
CASRGTGLETQYF
TGTGCCAGCAGGGGCACAGGGCTAGAGACCCAGTACTTC
>.|13|TRBV18|.|TRBJ1-1
CASSPWTPEEAFF
TGTGCCAGCTCACCATGGACGCCCGAGGAGGCTTTCTTT
>TRBD1|15|TRBV5-1|few|TRBJ1-2
CASSIGQGGSHGYTF
TGCGCCAGCAGCATTGGACAGGGGGGTTCTCATGGCTACACCTTC
>TRBD1|15|TRBV6-5|.|TRBJ1-2
CASSSQGASGYGYTF
TGTGCCAGCAGTTCGCAGGGGGCTTCCGGCTATGGCTACACCTTC
>.|14|TRBV5-5|many|TRBJ1-5
CASSLAGVNQPQHF
TGTGCCAGCAGCTTGGCTGGCGTTAATCAGCCCCAGCATTTT
>.|15|TRBV5-8|.|TRBJ1-1
CASSYYLQGNTEAFF
TGTGCCAGCAGCTATTACCTACAGGGGAACACTGAAGCTTTCTTT
>TRBD2|16|TRBV30|few|TRBJ2-5
CAWSVDPGLAVETQYF
TGTGCCTGGAGTGTAGATCCGGGACTAGCCGTCGAGACCCAGTACTTC
>.|14|TRBV4-1|few|TRBJ2-7
CASSQEAREDEQYF
TGCGCCAGCAGCCAAGAGGCCAGGGAAGACGAGCAGTACTTC
>TRBD1|15|TRBV6-5|.|TRBJ1-2
CASSSPPGTGDGYTF
TGTGCCAGCAGTTCCCCCCCAGGGACAGGGGACGGCTACACCTTC
>.|11|TRBV27|many|TRBJ2-7
CASRGQYEQYF
TGTGCCAGCAGGGGCCAATACGAGCAGTACTTC
>TRBD1|14|TRBV6-1|.|TRBJ1-1
CASGETGGITEAFF
TGTGCCAGCGGAGAGACAGGGGGCATCACTGAAGCTTTCTTT
>TRBD2|14|TRBV20-1|once|TRBJ2-7
CSAPSGGGFDEQYF
TGCAGTGCTCCCAGCGGGGGGGGCTTCGACGAGCAGTACTTC
>.|14|TRBV5-1|.|TRBJ1-6
CASSLSGYNSPLHF
TGCGCCAGCAGCTTGAGCGGATATAATTCACCCCTCCACTTT
>TRBD1|13|TRBV5-4|many|TRBJ1-1
CASSPGQGLEAFF
TGTGCCAGCAGCCCTGGACAGGGACTAGAAGCTTTCTTT
>.|13|TRBV7-3|few|TRBJ2-7
CASSLNAGYEQYF
TGTGCCAGCAGCTTAAATGCAGGGTACGAGCAGTACTTC
>.|16|TRBV11-2|few|TRBJ2-7
CASTLDRGHLNYEQYF
TGTGCCAGCACCCTCGACCGGGGACATCTAAACTACGAGCAGTACTTC
>.|12|TRBV12-3/TRBV12-4|many|TRBJ1-1
CASSLEGIEAFF
TGTGCCAGCAGTTTAGAAGGCATCGAAGCTTTCTTT
>TRBD1|14|TRBV11-2|.|TRBJ2-1
CASSGGTGTDEQFF
TGTGCCAGCAGCGGGGGGACAGGGACGGATGAGCAGTTCTTC
>TRBD1|15|TRBV27|.|TRBJ2-5
CASSPLTGIQETQYF
TGTGCCAGCAGTCCTTTGACAGGGATCCAAGAGACCCAGTACTTC
>TRBD2|14|TRBV2|few|TRBJ2-7
CASSDGRGAYEQYF
TGTGCCAGCAGTGATGGGAGGGGTGCATACGAGCAGTACTTC
>.|16|TRBV5-1|.|TRBJ2-7
CASSWAGRGAKGEQYF
TGCGCCAGCAGCTGGGCGGGACGGGGGGCAAAGGGCGAGCAGTACTTC